Reported below is one TCR beta chain. Its antigen is unidentified. The V and J ends lost 2 bases and 5 bases, in that order; junction bases with no gene match: 0. The germline V gene has CDR1 KGHDR and CDR2 SFDVKD. This CDR3 spans 13 amino acids. Sample treatment: some 20 received Ad26.COV2.S at low or high dose, single or two shots; roughly five received placebo; per-sample allocation not given. Each sample was drawn 63 days after the first injection (of vaccine or placebo). These data come from a study of Ad26.COV2.S vaccination and SARS-CoV-2 variants. Study context: Participant was drawn from the COV1001 Ad26.COV2.S trial arm. Intramuscular Ad26.COV2.S doses were given once or twice, 56 days apart. Study-level results: Post-vaccination spike-specific CD8+ and CD4+ T cell responses reportedly had substantial breadth. The study found higher spike-specific TCR breadth in vaccine than placebo recipients.

TCRdb keeps only in-frame clones here, not all; method: immunoSEQ multiplex PCR. The sample yields about 420,000 clones, 85% to 90% seen once. The specimen comprised peripheral blood, sampled in a trial of Ad26.COV2.S vaccine versus placebo. V gene TRBV24-1 combines with J gene TRBJ2-7, with 9 positions matching TRBD2. This receptor was obtained from a person between 18 and 60 years old who received the Ad26.COV2.S COVID-19 vaccine or a placebo. CDR3 DNA: TGTGCCACCAGTGATTGGACTAGCGACGAGCAGTACTTC. It is translated as CATSDWTSDEQYF.